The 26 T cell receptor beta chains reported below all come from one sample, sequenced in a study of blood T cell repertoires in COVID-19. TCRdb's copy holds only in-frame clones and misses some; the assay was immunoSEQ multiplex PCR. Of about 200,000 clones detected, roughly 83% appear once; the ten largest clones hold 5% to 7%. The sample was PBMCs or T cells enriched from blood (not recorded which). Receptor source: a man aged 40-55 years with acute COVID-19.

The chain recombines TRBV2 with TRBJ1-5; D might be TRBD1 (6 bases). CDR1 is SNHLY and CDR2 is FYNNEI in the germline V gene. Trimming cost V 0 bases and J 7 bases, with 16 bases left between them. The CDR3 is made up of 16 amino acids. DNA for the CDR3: TGTGCCAGCAGTGAAGCAACAGGGCCAAGACGACAGCCCCAGCATTTT. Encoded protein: CASSEATGPRRQPQHF.

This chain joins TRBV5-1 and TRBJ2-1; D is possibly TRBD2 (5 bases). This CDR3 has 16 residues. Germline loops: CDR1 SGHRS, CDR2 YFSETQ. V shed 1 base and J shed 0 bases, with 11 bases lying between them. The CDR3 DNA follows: TGCGCCAGCAGCTTGATAGCGCAGAGCTCCTACAATGAGCAGTTCTTC. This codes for CASSLIAQSSYNEQFF.

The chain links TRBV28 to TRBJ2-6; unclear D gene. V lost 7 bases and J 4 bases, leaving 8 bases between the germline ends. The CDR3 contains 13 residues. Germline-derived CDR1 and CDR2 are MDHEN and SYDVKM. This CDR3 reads CASTARGANVLTF. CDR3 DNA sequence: TGTGCCAGCACCGCCAGGGGGGCCAACGTCCTGACTTTC. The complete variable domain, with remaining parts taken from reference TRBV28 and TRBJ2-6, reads DVKVTQSSRYLVKRTGEKVFLECVQDMDHENMFWYRQDPGLGLRLIYFSYDVKMKEKGDIPEGYSVSREKKERFSLILESASTNQTSMYLCASTARGANVLTFGAGSRLTVL.

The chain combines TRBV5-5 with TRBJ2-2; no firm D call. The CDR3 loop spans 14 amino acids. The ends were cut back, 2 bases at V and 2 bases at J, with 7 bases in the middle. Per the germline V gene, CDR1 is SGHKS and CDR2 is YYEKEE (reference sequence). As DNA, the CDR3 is TGTGCCAGCAGCTTTTCTACCAACACCGGGGAGCTGTTTTTT. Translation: CASSFSTNTGELFF. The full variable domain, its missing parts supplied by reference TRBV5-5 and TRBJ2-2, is DAGVTQSPTHLIKTRGQQVTLRCSPISGHKSVSWYQQVLGQGPQFIFQYYEKEERGRGNFPDRFSARQFPNYSSELNVNALLLGDSALYLCASSFSTNTGELFFGEGSRLTVL.

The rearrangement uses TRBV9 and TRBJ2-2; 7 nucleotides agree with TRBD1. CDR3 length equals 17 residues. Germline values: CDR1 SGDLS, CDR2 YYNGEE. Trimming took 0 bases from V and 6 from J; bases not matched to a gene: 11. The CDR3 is CASSVALFMTGPGELFF. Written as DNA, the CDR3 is TGTGCCAGCAGCGTAGCTCTCTTTATGACAGGGCCCGGGGAGCTGTTTTTT.

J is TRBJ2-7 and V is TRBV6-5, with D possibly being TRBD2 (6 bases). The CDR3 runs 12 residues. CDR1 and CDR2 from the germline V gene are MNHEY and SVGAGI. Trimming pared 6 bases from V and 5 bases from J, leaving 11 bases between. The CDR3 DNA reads TGTGCCAGCAGGGCGGGGTTGAACGAGCAGTACTTC. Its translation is CASRAGLNEQYF.

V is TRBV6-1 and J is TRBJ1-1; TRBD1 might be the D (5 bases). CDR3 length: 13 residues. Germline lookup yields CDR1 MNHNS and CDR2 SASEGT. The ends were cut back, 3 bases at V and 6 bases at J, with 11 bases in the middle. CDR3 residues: CASSDRAGPEAFF. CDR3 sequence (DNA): TGTGCCAGCAGTGACAGGGCTGGGCCTGAAGCTTTCTTT.

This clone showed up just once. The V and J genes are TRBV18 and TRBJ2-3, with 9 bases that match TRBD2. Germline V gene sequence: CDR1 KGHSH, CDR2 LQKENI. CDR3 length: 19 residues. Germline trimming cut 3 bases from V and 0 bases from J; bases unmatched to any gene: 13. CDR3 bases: TGTGCCAGCTCACCTCCGTCCGCGGGAGGGAGGGGCAGCACAGATACGCAGTATTTT. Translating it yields CASSPPSAGGRGSTDTQYF.

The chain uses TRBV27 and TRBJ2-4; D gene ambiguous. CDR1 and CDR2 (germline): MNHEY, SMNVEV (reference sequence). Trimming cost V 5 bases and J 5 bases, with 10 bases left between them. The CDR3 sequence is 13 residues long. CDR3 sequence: CASSPPIENIQYF. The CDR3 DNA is TGTGCCAGCAGTCCCCCGATAGAAAACATTCAGTACTTC.

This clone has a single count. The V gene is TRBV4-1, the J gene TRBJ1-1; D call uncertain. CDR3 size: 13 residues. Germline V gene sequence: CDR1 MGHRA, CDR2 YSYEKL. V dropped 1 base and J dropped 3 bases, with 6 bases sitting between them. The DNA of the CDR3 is TGCGCCAGCAGCCAAGTCGGGTACACTGAAGCTTTCTTT. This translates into CASSQVGYTEAFF.

CDR3 protein: CASSFLRTDIPSGNTIYF. The DNA for the CDR3 is TGTGCCAGCAGCTTCCTCCGAACGGACATCCCCTCTGGAAACACCATATATTTT. The chain uses TRBV5-5 and TRBJ1-3, with a weak D call TRBD1 (5 bases). With 2 bases removed from V and 0 bases from J, the gap between germline ends came to 18 bases. CDR3 length: 18 residues. The germline gives CDR1 SGHKS, CDR2 YYEKEE (reference sequence).

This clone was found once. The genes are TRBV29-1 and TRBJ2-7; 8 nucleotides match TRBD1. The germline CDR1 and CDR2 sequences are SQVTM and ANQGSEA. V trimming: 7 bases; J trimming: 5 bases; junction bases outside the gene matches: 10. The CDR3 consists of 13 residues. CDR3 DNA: TGCAGCGCCCTCGACAGGGGTCACGACGAGCAGTACTTC. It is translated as CSALDRGHDEQYF.

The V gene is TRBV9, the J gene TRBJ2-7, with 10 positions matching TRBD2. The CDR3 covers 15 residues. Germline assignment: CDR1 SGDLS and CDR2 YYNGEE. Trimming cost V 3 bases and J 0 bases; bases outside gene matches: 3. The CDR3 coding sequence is TGTGCCAGCAGCGCTGCTAGCGGGGGCTCCTACGAGCAGTACTTC. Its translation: CASSAASGGSYEQYF.

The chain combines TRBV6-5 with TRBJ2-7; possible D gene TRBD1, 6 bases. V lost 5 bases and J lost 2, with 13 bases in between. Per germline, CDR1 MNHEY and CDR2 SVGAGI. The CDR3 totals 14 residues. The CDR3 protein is CASSPRTVPYEQYF. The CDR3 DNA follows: TGTGCCAGCAGTCCCCGGACAGTTCCCTACGAGCAGTACTTC.

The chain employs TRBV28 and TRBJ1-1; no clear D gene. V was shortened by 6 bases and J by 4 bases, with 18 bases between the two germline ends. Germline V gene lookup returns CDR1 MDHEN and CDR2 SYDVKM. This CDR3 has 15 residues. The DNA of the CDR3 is TGTGCCAGCAGCCCTATGAGGAGGTGGGGCACTGAAGCTTTCTTT. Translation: CASSPMRRWGTEAFF.

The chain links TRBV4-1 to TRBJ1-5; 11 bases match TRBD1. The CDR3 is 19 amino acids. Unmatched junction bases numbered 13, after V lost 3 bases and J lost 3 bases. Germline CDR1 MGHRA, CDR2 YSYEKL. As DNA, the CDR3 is TGCGCCAGCAGCCAGGGCCCAACCGGGACAGGGGGATACAATCAGCCCCAGCATTTT. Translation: CASSQGPTGTGGYNQPQHF.

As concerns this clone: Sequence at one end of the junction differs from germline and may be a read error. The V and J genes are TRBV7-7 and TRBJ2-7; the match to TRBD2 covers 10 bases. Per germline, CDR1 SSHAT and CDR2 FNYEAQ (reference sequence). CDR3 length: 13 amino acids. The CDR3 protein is CASSSSGSIEQYF. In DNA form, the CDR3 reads TGTGCTAGCAGCTCTAGCGGGAGTATAGAGCAGTACTTC.

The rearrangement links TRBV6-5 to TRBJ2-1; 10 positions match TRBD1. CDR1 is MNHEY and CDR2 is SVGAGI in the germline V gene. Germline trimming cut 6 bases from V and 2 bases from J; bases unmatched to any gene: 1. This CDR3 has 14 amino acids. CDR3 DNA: TGTGCCAGCAGCGGACAGGGGGCCTACAATGAGCAGTTCTTC. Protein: CASSGQGAYNEQFF.

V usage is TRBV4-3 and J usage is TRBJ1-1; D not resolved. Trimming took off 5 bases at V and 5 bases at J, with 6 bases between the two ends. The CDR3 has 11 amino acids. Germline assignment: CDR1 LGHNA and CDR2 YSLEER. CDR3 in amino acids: CASSSRTEAFF. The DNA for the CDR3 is TGCGCCAGCAGCAGTCGGACTGAAGCTTTCTTT.

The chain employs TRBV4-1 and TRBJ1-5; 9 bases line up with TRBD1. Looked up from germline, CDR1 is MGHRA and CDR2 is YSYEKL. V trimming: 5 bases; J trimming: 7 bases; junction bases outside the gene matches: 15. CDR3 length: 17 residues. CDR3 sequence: CASSYGQGMGSRQPQHF. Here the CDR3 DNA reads TGCGCCAGCAGCTATGGACAGGGGATGGGGTCCCGCCAGCCCCAGCATTTT.

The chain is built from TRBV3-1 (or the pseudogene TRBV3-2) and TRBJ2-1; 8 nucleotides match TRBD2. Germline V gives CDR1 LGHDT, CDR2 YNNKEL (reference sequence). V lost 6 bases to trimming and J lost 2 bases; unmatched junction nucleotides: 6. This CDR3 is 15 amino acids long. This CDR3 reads CASRSQAGAYNEQFF. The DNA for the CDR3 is TGTGCCAGCAGGTCCCAAGCGGGGGCCTACAATGAGCAGTTCTTC.

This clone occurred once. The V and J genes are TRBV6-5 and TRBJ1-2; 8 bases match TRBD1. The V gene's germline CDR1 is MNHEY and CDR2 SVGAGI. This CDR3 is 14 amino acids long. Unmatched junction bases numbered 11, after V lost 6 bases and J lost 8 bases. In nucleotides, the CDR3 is TGTGCCAGCAGACCGGCCCAGGGGGCGCAGGGCTACACCTTC. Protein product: CASRPAQGAQGYTF.

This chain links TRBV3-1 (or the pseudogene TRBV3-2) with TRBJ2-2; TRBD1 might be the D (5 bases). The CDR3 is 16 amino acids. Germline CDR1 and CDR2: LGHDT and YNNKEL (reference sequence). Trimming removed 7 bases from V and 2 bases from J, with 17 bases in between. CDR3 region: CASTLRGATNTGELFF. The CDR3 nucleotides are TGTGCCAGCACCCTAAGGGGTGCTACTAACACCGGGGAGCTGTTTTTT.

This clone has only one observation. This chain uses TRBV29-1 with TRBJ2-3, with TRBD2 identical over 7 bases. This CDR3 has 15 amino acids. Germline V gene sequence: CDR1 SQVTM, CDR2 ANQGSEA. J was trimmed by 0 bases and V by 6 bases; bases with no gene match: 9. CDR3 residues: CSVKRDSSSTDTQYF. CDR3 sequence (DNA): TGCAGCGTGAAGCGGGACTCTTCTAGCACAGATACGCAGTATTTT.

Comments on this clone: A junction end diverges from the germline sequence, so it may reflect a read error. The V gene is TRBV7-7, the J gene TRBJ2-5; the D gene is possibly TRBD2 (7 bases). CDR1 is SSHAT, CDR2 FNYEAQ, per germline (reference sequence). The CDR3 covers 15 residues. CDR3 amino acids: CASSLPGERGGTQYF. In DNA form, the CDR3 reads TGTGCTAGCAGCCTCCCAGGGGAGCGGGGCGGGACCCAGTACTTC.

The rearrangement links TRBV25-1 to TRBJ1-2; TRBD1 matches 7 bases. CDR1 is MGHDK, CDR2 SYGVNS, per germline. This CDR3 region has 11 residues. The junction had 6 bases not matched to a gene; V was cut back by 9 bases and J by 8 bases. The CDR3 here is CASRGLQGYTF. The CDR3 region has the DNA TGTGCCAGTAGGGGGCTGCAAGGCTACACCTTC.